A selection of T cell receptor beta chains follows, all from one sample in a study of blood T cells in healthy people across ages. Using its own MiXCR run on the 5' RACE reads, TCRdb lists one record per CDR3 protein. The sample consists of 790,000 or so distinct CDR3 sequences, roughly 50% of them appearing once. Sequenced sample: blood. The receptors come from a man in his forties in good health. Each CDR3 is given with its conserved first and last residue.

TRBJ2-5 TRBV7-7 CASSPTKRSQETQYF
TRBJ1-2 TRBV4-1 CASSHNQGNYGYTF
TRBJ1-2 TRBV15 CATSRDRFPSGGYTF
TRBJ1-4 TRBV12-3/TRBV12-4 CASSLGGYNEKLFF
TRBJ1-1 TRBV3-1 CASSQGIYTEAFF
TRBJ2-7 TRBV28 CASSPFVVGTSGRGSSYEQYF
TRBJ2-1 TRBV29-1 CSGVGRLSSYNEQFF
TRBJ2-7 TRBV11-3 CASSSRAGGADEQYF
TRBJ2-5 TRBV9 CASSPLTGAQETQYF
TRBJ2-1 TRBV5-1 CASSLGRGGEQFF
TRBJ2-1 TRBV5-4 CASSLGLAGGSYNEQFF
TRBJ1-4 TRBV4-3 CASSQDGTGNEKLFF
TRBJ2-1 TRBV7-9 CASSQVGGDRVFYNEQFF
TRBJ2-5 TRBV28 CASSFGLASAEQYF
TRBJ2-3 TRBV4-3 CASSPQGQGADTQYF
TRBJ2-2 TRBV9 CASSPSGRPTGELFF
TRBJ2-5 TRBV28 CASSSTGGAETQYF
TRBJ1-5 TRBV12-3/TRBV12-4 CASSTQSNQPQHF
TRBJ2-7 TRBV29-1 CSVEAPWGQSYEQYF
TRBJ2-7 TRBV10-2 CASRLGYEQYF
TRBJ2-3 TRBV6-1 CAVPGRSTDTQYF
TRBJ2-4 TRBV3-1 CASSHEKNLAGVSIQYF
TRBJ1-4 TRBV6-6 CASSRPPGEKLFF
TRBJ2-7 TRBV7-2 CASTNRGRIAYEQYF
TRBJ1-6 TRBV10-3 CAIGEGQGYNSPLHF
- TRBV27 CASSLSGAALETQYF
TRBJ2-4 TRBV5-1 CASSLETGEFLAKNIQYF
TRBJ1-5 TRBV14 CASSQDLSLQDRVLGNQPQHF
TRBJ2-1 TRBV28 CASSSPGQAHNEQFF
TRBJ2-7 TRBV13 CASSFRQASTYEQYF
TRBJ2-3 TRBV7-8 CASSLWTSQDTQYF
TRBJ2-5 TRBV7-2 CASSPHLLIGETQYF
TRBJ2-6 TRBV16 CASNGQGAFTGANVLTF
TRBJ2-3 TRBV5-1 CASSLRAGRYTDTQYF
TRBJ2-4 TRBV6-5 CASSSPSPKDKNIQYF
TRBJ2-2 TRBV7-2 CASSLSQAGGTGELFF